The clone carrying this T cell receptor (beta chain) was seen once. Methods used by the authors: Nucleated cell number was recorded as an estimate derived from reference gene primer amplification. Measured with immunoSEQ multiplex PCR; TCRdb has only the in-frame clones, and not every one. That table furnishes V, J and clone size, whereas the DNA furnished D and trimming. Of some 260,000 clones in the sample, around 90% were seen once. Seattle participants joined during active infection and were tracked over time. Trimming removed 0 bases at V and 5 bases at J, with 5 bases between. This CDR3 is built from 12 residues. CDR1 and CDR2 from the germline V gene are LGHDT and YNNKEL (reference sequence). The data are from a study of blood T cell repertoires in COVID-19. Study details: Sample material is recorded as cDNA or gDNA derived from T cells, B-cell-depleted T cells, or PBMCs.

This receptor was identified in a woman in her 70s with COVID-19, enrolled during active disease. This rearrangement joins TRBV3-1 (or the pseudogene TRBV3-2) to TRBJ2-7; D is uncertain. Material: peripheral blood. The CDR3 reads CASSQEAHEQYF. The DNA for the CDR3 is TGTGCCAGCAGCCAAGAGGCCCACGAGCAGTACTTC.